This entry lists 27 T cell receptor beta chains sequenced from one sample in a study of OX40 agonist ivuxolimab in advanced cancers. Sequenced by immunoSEQ multiplex PCR; TCRdb stores in-frame clones only, minus some. The data show roughly 60,000 clones, around 93% seen once. The starting material was CD4+ or CD8+ T cells sorted from blood, obtained in a trial of the OX40 agonist ivuxolimab. The receptor set was obtained from an adult with an advanced solid tumor such as melanoma, head and neck, liver or kidney cancer.

This chain links TRBV18 with TRBJ1-2; TRBD1 matches at 7 bases. Trimming at V came to 3 bases and at J to 8 bases, leaving 15 bases not matched to a gene. Germline values: CDR1 KGHSH, CDR2 LQKENI. The CDR3 loop spans 16 amino acids. CDR3 region: CASSPRSGRQGDGYTF. The CDR3 nucleotides read TGTGCCAGCTCACCTCGATCGGGGCGACAGGGCGACGGCTACACCTTC.

V gene TRBV6-4 combines with J gene TRBJ1-1; D unresolved. The CDR3 has 13 residues. Germline lookup yields CDR1 MRHNA and CDR2 SNTAGT. V was shortened by 5 bases and J by 0 bases, with 7 bases between the two germline ends. The CDR3 spells CASSKEVNTEAFF. CDR3 nucleotide sequence: TGTGCCAGCAGTAAAGAGGTGAACACTGAAGCTTTCTTT.

The rearrangement joins TRBV28 to TRBJ1-6; D remains unclear. CDR3 size: 13 residues. Germline V gives CDR1 MDHEN, CDR2 SYDVKM. V lost 7 bases and J 10 bases, leaving 14 bases between the germline ends. This chain's CDR3 is CASTGSPPSPLHF. For the CDR3, the DNA is TGTGCCAGCACTGGCAGCCCACCCTCACCCCTCCACTTT.

V and J are TRBV7-9 and TRBJ1-2; D is unclear. Trimming left V 1 base short and J 2 bases short, with 5 bases between. Looked up from germline, CDR1 is SEHNR and CDR2 is FQNEAQ (reference sequence). The CDR3 length is 13 residues. This CDR3 reads CASSLGLNYGYTF. CDR3 DNA sequence: TGTGCCAGCAGCTTAGGGCTAAACTATGGCTACACCTTC. The full variable domain, rest sourced from reference TRBV7-9 and TRBJ1-2, is DTGVSQNPRHKITKRGQNVTFRCDPISEHNRLYWYRQTLGQGPEFLTYFQNEAQLEKSRLLSDRFSAERPKGSFSTLEIQRTEQGDSAMYLCASSLGLNYGYTFGSGTRLTVV.

This clone occurred once. The chain couples TRBV9 to TRBJ2-1; tentatively, D is TRBD1 or TRBD2 (5 bases each). V lost 4 bases and J lost 0, with 11 bases in between. This CDR3 contains 15 residues. Germline V lookup: CDR1 SGDLS, CDR2 YYNGEE. The CDR3 coding sequence is TGTGCCAGCAGCACTTGGGACCACTCCTACAATGAGCAGTTCTTC. Translated: CASSTWDHSYNEQFF.

CDR3 sequence reads: CASSEASVFLYQETQYF. In DNA form, the CDR3 reads TGTGCCAGCAGTGAGGCTAGCGTTTTCTTATACCAAGAGACCCAGTACTTC. V gene TRBV2 combines with J gene TRBJ2-5, with a weak D call TRBD2 (6 bases). The V and J ends lost 3 bases and 0 bases respectively, with 17 bases between them. The CDR3 sequence is 17 residues long. Germline values: CDR1 SNHLY, CDR2 FYNNEI.

This clone has just one count. The gene calls are TRBV7-2 and TRBJ1-2; TRBD1 matches at 7 bases. Germline-derived CDR1 and CDR2 are SGHTA and FQGNSA. The CDR3 loop spans 14 amino acids. V was clipped by 5 bases and J by 2 bases; unmatched bases: 5. The CDR3 reads CASSARQGNYGYTF. As DNA, the CDR3 is TGTGCCAGCAGCGCTAGACAGGGCAACTATGGCTACACCTTC.

The rearrangement joins TRBV28 to TRBJ2-7; no clear D. The V gene lost 1 base and the J gene lost 0 bases, with 7 bases spanning the gap. Germline V gene data show CDR1 as MDHEN and CDR2 as SYDVKM. This CDR3 has 14 amino acids. CDR3 sequence reads: CASSLSGVSYEQYF. CDR3 nucleotide sequence: TGTGCCAGCAGTTTATCTGGGGTCTCCTACGAGCAGTACTTC.

Regarding this clone: Mismatch with germline at one junction end may stem from a read error. V usage is TRBV6-1 and J usage is TRBJ2-3; D remains ambiguous. CDR1 MNHNS and CDR2 SASEGT come from the germline V gene. The CDR3 consists of 16 residues. CDR3 coding DNA: TGTGCCAGCAGTGAACAGCCCAGAATGCCCACACATACGCAGTATTTT. Protein: CASSEQPRMPTHTQYF.

This sequence joins TRBV6-6 and TRBJ2-1; D is possibly TRBD1 (6 bases). The V and J ends lost 5 bases and 12 bases respectively, with 17 bases between them. The CDR3 extends over 13 amino acids. The V gene's germline CDR1 is MNHNY and CDR2 SVGAGI (reference sequence). The CDR3 DNA sequence: TGTGCCAGCAGTCGAAACAGGGCTGAGGGGCAGTTCTTC. Its translation is CASSRNRAEGQFF.

This sequence joins TRBV7-2 and TRBJ2-7; 9 nucleotides match TRBD1. V shed 5 bases and J 0 bases; nucleotides not matched to a gene: 5. The CDR3 covers 15 residues. The germline V gene has CDR1 SGHTA and CDR2 FQGNSA. DNA for the CDR3: TGTGCCAGCAGCCAATTGGGACAGGGCTCCTACGAGCAGTACTTC. As protein: CASSQLGQGSYEQYF.

The chain couples TRBV20-1 to TRBJ1-1, with D hard to call. Per germline, CDR1 DFQATT and CDR2 SNEGSKA (reference sequence). The CDR3 has 11 residues. The ends were cut back, 8 bases at V and 1 base at J, with 8 bases in the middle. The CDR3 nucleotides read TGCAGTATATTTCCGAACACTGAAGCTTTCTTT. Translated, it gives CSIFPNTEAFF.

The gene calls are TRBV19 and TRBJ1-2; D is ambiguous. The germline V gene has CDR1 LNHDA and CDR2 SQIVND (reference sequence). V was trimmed by 5 bases and J by 4 bases, leaving 17 bases between them. This CDR3 comprises 15 residues. The CDR3 DNA follows: TGTGCCAGTAGTCCATCTGGCAACTCTTTCTATGGCTACACCTTC. Amino acids: CASSPSGNSFYGYTF.

The CDR3 loop reads CASSLSGTGVLNEQFF. The DNA of the CDR3 is TGTGCCAGTAGTCTGAGCGGGACAGGGGTCTTGAATGAGCAGTTCTTC. J is TRBJ2-1 and V is TRBV19; 10 bases are shared with TRBD1. The germline V gene has CDR1 LNHDA and CDR2 SQIVND (reference sequence). The CDR3 sequence is 16 residues long. The V and J ends lost 5 bases and 7 bases, in that order; junction bases with no gene match: 11.

CDR3 region: CASSSYWGTVWAFF. The DNA for the CDR3 is TGTGCCAGCAGCTCCTATTGGGGGACCGTCTGGGCTTTCTTT. V usage is TRBV28 and J usage is TRBJ1-1; TRBD1 might be the D (5 bases). The germline V and J ends were trimmed by 6 bases and 11 bases, with 22 bases remaining between them. Germline values: CDR1 MDHEN, CDR2 SYDVKM. The CDR3 totals 14 residues. Complete variable domain (other parts from reference TRBV28 and TRBJ1-1): DVKVTQSSRYLVKRTGEKVFLECVQDMDHENMFWYRQDPGLGLRLIYFSYDVKMKEKGDIPEGYSVSREKKERFSLILESASTNQTSMYLCASSSYWGTVWAFFGQGTRLTVV.

The chain links TRBV6-6 to TRBJ2-3; possibly TRBD2 for D (5 bases). Trimming shortened V by 5 bases and J by 4 bases, and 16 bases separated the two germline ends. Germline CDR1 and CDR2: MNHNY and SVGAGI (reference sequence). CDR3 length: 15 amino acids. Written as DNA, the CDR3 is TGTGCCAGCAGTCGGATCCGGCGGGTTCCAGATACGCAGTATTTT. Protein product: CASSRIRRVPDTQYF.

The chain couples TRBV5-8 to TRBJ2-5, with D possibly TRBD2 on 5 matching bases. This CDR3 has 14 amino acids. Germline-derived CDR1 and CDR2 are SGHTS and YDEGEE. V lost 4 bases and J lost 1, with 11 bases in between. Here the CDR3 DNA reads TGTGCCAGCAGCCGTAGGAGGACCCAAGAGACCCAGTACTTC. This translates into CASSRRRTQETQYF.

The chain uses TRBV6-1 and TRBJ1-5, with D unclear. This CDR3 has 16 residues. Trimming took off 2 bases at V and 2 bases at J, with 13 bases between the two ends. The germline V gene encodes CDR1 MNHNS and CDR2 SASEGT. CDR3: CASSELGINGNQPQHF. DNA for the CDR3: TGTGCCAGCAGTGAATTAGGAATTAACGGCAATCAGCCCCAGCATTTT.

This rearrangement joins TRBV2 to TRBJ2-3; either TRBD1 or TRBD2 may supply D (6 bases each). This CDR3 is built from 17 residues. Trimming removed 5 bases from V and 0 bases from J, with 18 bases in between. Germline V CDR1 and CDR2: SNHLY, FYNNEI. Here the CDR3 DNA reads TGTGCCAGCAGTCGGAGGGGGACAAGAACTAGCACAGATACGCAGTATTTT. Its protein product is CASSRRGTRTSTDTQYF. The full variable domain, its missing parts supplied by reference TRBV2 and TRBJ2-3, is EPEVTQTPSHQVTQMGQEVILRCVPISNHLYFYWYRQILGQKVEFLVSFYNNEISEKSEIFDDQFSVERPDGSNFTLKIRSTKLEDSAMYFCASSRRGTRTSTDTQYFGPGTRLTVL.

This clone has just one count. The chain is built from TRBV5-1 and TRBJ2-5; maybe TRBD1 (6 bases). The V end was cut by 0 bases, the J end by 3 bases, with 15 bases between. The CDR3 loop spans 16 amino acids. Germline V lookup: CDR1 SGHRS, CDR2 YFSETQ. The CDR3 nucleotides read TGCGCCAGCAGCTTGGGATCGGGACAAGGAAAAGAGACCCAGTACTTC. The encoded protein is CASSLGSGQGKETQYF.

This clone occurred once. V gene TRBV18 combines with J gene TRBJ1-3; D gene uncertain. The germline V gene encodes CDR1 KGHSH and CDR2 LQKENI. The CDR3 totals 16 residues. Trimming cost V 0 bases and J 0 bases, with 9 bases left between them. CDR3 residues: CASSPPAISSGNTIYF. The DNA for the CDR3 is TGTGCCAGCTCACCACCCGCAATTAGCTCTGGAAACACCATATATTTT.

The chain has TRBV28 and TRBJ1-1; the match to TRBD1 covers 8 bases. V dropped 4 bases and J dropped 4; count of bases not matched to a gene: 8. Germline assignment: CDR1 MDHEN and CDR2 SYDVKM. There are 15 residues in the CDR3. CDR3 in amino acids: CASSSGQGSGTEAFF. The CDR3, as DNA: TGTGCCAGCAGTTCCGGACAGGGCTCAGGCACTGAAGCTTTCTTT. Combining the CDR3 with reference TRBV28 and TRBJ1-1 gives the whole variable domain DVKVTQSSRYLVKRTGEKVFLECVQDMDHENMFWYRQDPGLGLRLIYFSYDVKMKEKGDIPEGYSVSREKKERFSLILESASTNQTSMYLCASSSGQGSGTEAFFGQGTRLTVV.

CDR3 in DNA: TGTGCCAGTAGTTTACAGGGCGGCGAGCAGTACTTC. Its protein product is CASSLQGGEQYF. J is TRBJ2-7 and V is TRBV19; TRBD1 might be the D (6 bases). With 5 bases removed from V and 6 bases from J, the gap between germline ends came to 11 bases. This CDR3 has 12 amino acids. The germline V gene encodes CDR1 LNHDA and CDR2 SQIVND (reference sequence).

This chain joins TRBV2 and TRBJ2-7; D is ambiguous. V was trimmed by 6 bases and J by 2 bases, leaving 5 bases between them. The germline V gene encodes CDR1 SNHLY and CDR2 FYNNEI. This CDR3 contains 11 residues. This CDR3 reads CASSPTYEQYF. CDR3 nucleotide sequence: TGTGCCAGCAGCCCTACCTACGAGCAGTACTTC.

V usage is TRBV2 and J usage is TRBJ1-3, with D possibly matching TRBD1 (5 bases). Trimming took off 2 bases at V and 0 bases at J, with 11 bases between the two ends. This CDR3 comprises 16 residues. Germline V gives CDR1 SNHLY, CDR2 FYNNEI. This CDR3 reads CASSETRAHSGNTIYF. The CDR3 DNA is TGTGCCAGCAGTGAAACCAGGGCTCACTCTGGAAACACCATATATTTT.

This chain joins TRBV18 and TRBJ2-5; D is ambiguous. Germline V CDR1 and CDR2: KGHSH, LQKENI. Trimming pared 0 bases from V and 1 base from J, leaving 9 bases between. The CDR3 length is 15 residues. The CDR3 is CASSPPQNFQETQYF. The CDR3, as DNA: TGTGCCAGCTCACCACCGCAGAACTTCCAAGAGACCCAGTACTTC.

This chain joins TRBV29-1 and TRBJ1-2; the D gene is possibly TRBD1 (5 bases). Germline lookup yields CDR1 SQVTM and CDR2 ANQGSEA. The CDR3 totals 12 residues. V was shortened by 3 bases and J by 7 bases, with 12 bases between the two germline ends. DNA for the CDR3: TGCAGCGTTGATATGGCAGGGCTTGGCTACACCTTC. Its protein is CSVDMAGLGYTF. The full variable domain, completed using reference TRBV29-1 and TRBJ1-2, is SAVISQKPSRDICQRGTSLTIQCQVDSQVTMMFWYRQQPGQSLTLIATANQGSEATYESGFVIDKFPISRPNLTFSTLTVSNMSPEDSSIYLCSVDMAGLGYTFGSGTRLTVV.